The 30 T cell receptor beta chains listed next were all sequenced from one sample in a study of T cell repertoires in cytomegalovirus infection. TCRdb recomputed calls from the reads with MiXCR, one row per CDR3 protein. This sample yields some 300,000 distinct CDR3 sequences, of which around 13% are seen a single time; about 10% belongs to the top ten. Sequenced: PBMCs. These receptors originate from a human donor in good health (CMV status not recorded). Some clones in this sample may be carry-over from other donors' samples.

The CDR3 spells CSAREMRGGTDTQYF. The CDR3 nucleotides read TGCAGTGCTAGAGAAATGCGGGGGGGCACAGATACGCAGTATTTT. The chain joins TRBV20-1 to TRBJ2-3; 8 bases agree with TRBD2. CDR1 is DFQATT, CDR2 SNEGSKA, per germline (reference sequence). The V gene end was trimmed by 0 bases and the J gene end by 1 base; junction bases not matched to a gene: 3. CDR3 length: 15 residues.

The V and J genes are TRBV20-1 and TRBJ2-3; 14 bases map to TRBD2. The CDR3 has 15 amino acids. The junction had 5 bases not matched to a gene; V was cut back by 6 bases and J by 3 bases. In germline, CDR1 is DFQATT, CDR2 SNEGSKA (reference sequence). CDR3 loop: CSAGLAGGSTDTQYF. CDR3 bases: TGCAGTGCCGGACTAGCGGGGGGTAGTACAGATACGCAGTATTTT.

This clonotype was seen repeatedly, ten times or more. The chain links TRBV11-2 to TRBJ2-3; D uncertain. V was shortened by 5 bases and J by 0 bases, with 12 bases between the two germline ends. There are 15 residues in the CDR3. CDR1 is SGHAT and CDR2 is FQNNGV in the germline V gene. CDR3 region: CASSPDGRSTDTQYF. In nucleotides, the CDR3 is TGTGCCAGCAGCCCGGATGGAAGAAGCACAGATACGCAGTATTTT.

V is TRBV6-4 and J is TRBJ2-1; TRBD2 might be the D (6 bases). Trimming took off 4 bases at V and 0 bases at J, with 7 bases between the two ends. Germline CDR1 MRHNA, CDR2 SNTAGT. The CDR3 has 14 residues. Written as DNA, the CDR3 is TGTGCCAGCAGTGGCGGGAACTCCTACAATGAGCAGTTCTTC. This gives the protein CASSGGNSYNEQFF.

This clonotype was counted at least ten times. CDR3 coding DNA: TGTGCCAGCAGTTTATATCGGGGGGCAGGGAATCAGCCCCAGCATTTT. Protein sequence: CASSLYRGAGNQPQHF. The V call is TRBV28, the J call TRBJ1-5; D might be TRBD1 (6 bases). V lost 1 base, J lost 4 bases, and 14 bases lay in between. The CDR3 has 16 amino acids. Germline loops: CDR1 MDHEN, CDR2 SYDVKM.

This clonotype has only a few counts. The chain employs TRBV3-1 and TRBJ2-6; maybe TRBD1 (6 bases). V lost 2 bases, J lost 3 bases, and 14 bases lay in between. CDR3 size: 17 residues. In germline, CDR1 is LGHDT, CDR2 YNNKEL (reference sequence). Here the CDR3 reads CASSQPRGIGGANVLTF. The CDR3 DNA sequence: TGTGCCAGCAGCCAACCCAGGGGAATCGGTGGGGCCAACGTCCTGACTTTC. The variable domain in full, completed from reference TRBV3-1 and TRBJ2-6, reads DTAVSQTPKYLVTQMGNDKSIKCEQNLGHDTMYWYKQDSKKFLKIMFSYNNKELIINETVPNRFSPKSPDKAHLNLHINSLELGDSAVYFCASSQPRGIGGANVLTFGAGSRLTVL.

The chain couples TRBV20-1 to TRBJ1-2; D may be TRBD1 (5 bases). Germline V gene lookup returns CDR1 DFQATT and CDR2 SNEGSKA (reference sequence). The CDR3 extends over 16 amino acids. Between the trimmed V and J ends, which lost 5 bases and 1 base, there was a span of 20 bases. This chain's CDR3 is CSAGGSGPQFNYGYTF. The CDR3 coding sequence is TGCAGTGCTGGAGGGTCAGGGCCTCAATTTAACTATGGCTACACCTTC.

This clonotype has ten or more counts. The V and J genes are TRBV5-1 and TRBJ2-1; 7 bases are a match to TRBD2. The CDR3 has 15 residues. In germline, CDR1 is SGHRS, CDR2 YFSETQ. Trimming at V came to 4 bases and at J to 5 bases, leaving 9 bases not matched to a gene. The CDR3 here is CASSTEGAGHNEQFF. The CDR3 region has the DNA TGCGCCAGCAGCACGGAGGGAGCGGGGCACAATGAGCAGTTCTTC.

V is TRBV5-1 and J is TRBJ1-2, with D maybe TRBD1 (5 bases). V was clipped by 5 bases and J by 6 bases, with 11 bases between them. Germline V CDR1 and CDR2: SGHRS, YFSETQ. This CDR3 has 12 residues. The DNA of the CDR3 is TGCGCCAGCAGACCCGGGACGAATGGCTACACCTTC. Amino acid sequence: CASRPGTNGYTF.

This clonotype was counted many times. This chain joins TRBV2 and TRBJ2-6; D not resolved. The V gene lost 7 bases and the J gene lost 2 bases, with 9 bases spanning the gap. CDR1 and CDR2 from the germline V gene are SNHLY and FYNNEI. CDR3 length equals 14 residues. The CDR3, as DNA: TGTGCCAGCAAGGTTAATCCTGGGGCCAACGTCCTGACTTTC. It translates to CASKVNPGANVLTF. The complete variable domain, with remaining parts taken from reference TRBV2 and TRBJ2-6, reads EPEVTQTPSHQVTQMGQEVILRCVPISNHLYFYWYRQILGQKVEFLVSFYNNEISEKSEIFDDQFSVERPDGSNFTLKIRSTKLEDSAMYFCASKVNPGANVLTFGAGSRLTVL.

This clonotype showed up just a few times. This rearrangement joins TRBV10-3 to TRBJ2-2; D is perhaps TRBD2 (5 bases). Germline lookup yields CDR1 ENHRY and CDR2 SYGVKD. Trimming took off 11 bases at V and 1 base at J, with 17 bases between the two ends. This CDR3 has 15 residues. The CDR3 sequence is CALGANAGNTGELFF. CDR3 nucleotides: TGTGCCTTAGGAGCAAACGCGGGGAACACCGGGGAGCTGTTTTTT.

Regarding this clonotype: A read error may be the cause here, since a much bigger clone is one base away. The rearrangement links TRBV11-2 to TRBJ1-1, with 9 nucleotides matching TRBD1. Germline lookup yields CDR1 SGHAT and CDR2 FQNNGV. The CDR3 loop spans 13 amino acids. CDR3 nucleotide sequence: TGTGCCGGCAGCCAGGGACAGGGCACTGAAGCTTTCTTT. It specifies CAGSQGQGTEAFF. Filled out from reference TRBV11-2 and TRBJ1-1, the complete variable domain reads EAGVAQSPRYKIIEKRQSVAFWCNPISGHATLYWYQQILGQGPKLLIQFQNNGVVDDSQLPKDRFSAERLKGVDSTLKIQPAKLEDSAVYLCAGSQGQGTEAFFGQGTRLTVV.

This clonotype came up a few times. A junction boundary mismatches the germline segment, possibly from a read error. The chain combines TRBV7-9 with TRBJ2-3; D call uncertain. The CDR3 length is 9 residues. Germline V gene sequence: CDR1 SEHNR, CDR2 FQNEAQ (reference sequence). The CDR3 reads CASSSRADF. DNA of the CDR3: TGTGCCAGCAGCTCCCGGGCGGATTTT.

The genes are TRBV19 and TRBJ1-1; D is undetermined. The CDR3 loop spans 15 amino acids. Trimming stripped 7 bases from V and 4 bases from J, with 19 bases between. CDR1 and CDR2 (germline): LNHDA, SQIVND (reference sequence). CDR3 residues: CASKTTEGVGTEAFF. As DNA, the CDR3 is TGTGCCAGTAAAACGACGGAAGGCGTTGGCACTGAAGCTTTCTTT. The full variable domain, rest sourced from reference TRBV19 and TRBJ1-1, is DGGITQSPKYLFRKEGQNVTLSCEQNLNHDAMYWYRQDPGQGLRLIYYSQIVNDFQKGDIAEGYSVSREKKESFPLTVTSAQKNPTAFYLCASKTTEGVGTEAFFGQGTRLTVV.

This clonotype was seen repeatedly, ten times or more. The chain uses TRBV12-3 or TRBV12-4 and TRBJ2-1, with 11 bases aligning to TRBD2. Trimming cost V 7 bases and J 7 bases; bases outside gene matches: 9. The length of the CDR3 is 15 residues. The CDR3 nucleotides are TGTGCCAGCATCATTAGCGGGGGGGCCAGTAATGAGCAGTTCTTC. The encoded protein is CASIISGGASNEQFF.

The chain links TRBV20-1 to TRBJ2-5; no clear D. From germline, CDR1 is DFQATT and CDR2 SNEGSKA (reference sequence). Trimming cost V 3 bases and J 9 bases, with 17 bases left between them. The CDR3 sequence is 13 residues long. The DNA of the CDR3 is TGCAGTGCTAGTCCGGACCGTTACTCGGCCCAGTACTTC. Its translation: CSASPDRYSAQYF.

This clonotype was counted a few times. The J gene is TRBJ1-2, the V gene TRBV11-2; a weak D match, TRBD1 (5 bases). Trimming removed 0 bases from V and 8 bases from J, with 16 bases in between. From germline, CDR1 is SGHAT and CDR2 FQNNGV. The CDR3 sequence is 15 residues long. This CDR3 reads CASSLDGGEGVGYTF. CDR3 nucleotide sequence: TGTGCCAGCAGCTTAGATGGGGGTGAGGGAGTCGGCTACACCTTC.

This clonotype was detected ten times or more. The chain combines TRBV11-2 with TRBJ2-2; possible D gene TRBD2, 6 bases. Germline lookup yields CDR1 SGHAT and CDR2 FQNNGV. V was trimmed by 0 bases and J by 6 bases, leaving 8 bases between them. The length of the CDR3 is 14 residues. For the CDR3, the DNA is TGTGCCAGCAGCTTAGATCGACTAGCCGGGGAGCTGTTTTTT. Amino acid sequence: CASSLDRLAGELFF.

As DNA, the CDR3 is TGTGCTAGTGGTTTGGTACTTGAAGGGGGAGTACACAATGAGCAGTTCTTC. This encodes CASGLVLEGGVHNEQFF. This rearrangement joins TRBV12-5 to TRBJ2-1; possibly TRBD1 for D (6 bases). The CDR3 sequence is 17 residues long. Germline V gene lookup returns CDR1 LGHNT and CDR2 FRNRAP. Trimming left V 0 bases short and J 5 bases short, with 17 bases between.

Only a few counts were recorded for this clonotype. The J gene is TRBJ1-2, the V gene TRBV28; 9 positions match TRBD1. This CDR3 comprises 16 residues. The germline CDR1 and CDR2 sequences are MDHEN and SYDVKM. V shed 6 bases and J 3 bases; nucleotides not matched to a gene: 11. The CDR3 nucleotides read TGTGCCAGCAGCTCCCCCCCGGGACAGGGTCACTATGGCTACACCTTC. It is translated as CASSSPPGQGHYGYTF.

This clonotype was picked up a small number of times. The V gene is TRBV28, the J gene TRBJ1-5, with D uncertain. V lost 8 bases to trimming and J lost 1 base, with 12 bases between them. CDR1 and CDR2 (germline): MDHEN, SYDVKM. The CDR3 spans 14 residues. CDR3 region: CASRLDMSNQPQHF. The CDR3 coding sequence is TGTGCCAGCCGCCTGGATATGAGCAATCAGCCCCAGCATTTT.

The chain combines TRBV19 with TRBJ1-5; D is ambiguous. This CDR3 is 12 amino acids long. Trimming stripped 7 bases from V and 7 bases from J, with 11 bases between. CDR1 LNHDA and CDR2 SQIVND come from the germline V gene (reference sequence). As DNA, the CDR3 is TGTGCCAGTACCGCGGCTAGGCAGCCCCAGCATTTT. This gives the protein CASTAARQPQHF.

V gene TRBV28 combines with J gene TRBJ2-1; no firm D call. CDR1 and CDR2 from the germline V gene are MDHEN and SYDVKM. Trimming pared 4 bases from V and 8 bases from J, leaving 9 bases between. The length of the CDR3 is 12 residues. CDR3 DNA: TGTGCCAGCAGTTACCCGGGTCATGAGCAGTTCTTC. The encoded protein is CASSYPGHEQFF.

The V and J genes are TRBV25-1 and TRBJ1-6, with D maybe TRBD1 (5 bases). This CDR3 spans 15 amino acids. The germline V and J ends were trimmed by 5 bases and 5 bases, with 13 bases remaining between them. The germline V gene has CDR1 MGHDK and CDR2 SYGVNS. For the CDR3, the DNA is TGTGCCAGCAGTCTGTACACAGGAGATAATTCACCCCTCCACTTT. Protein product: CASSLYTGDNSPLHF.

This clonotype is labeled as medium-sized. The rearrangement links TRBV2 to TRBJ2-6; no reliable D call. CDR1 SNHLY and CDR2 FYNNEI come from the germline V gene. CDR3 size: 16 residues. The V and J ends lost 4 bases and 2 bases respectively, with 12 bases between them. DNA for the CDR3: TGTGCCAGCAGTGTCTCTGGGGTGGCTGGGGCCAACGTCCTGACTTTC. Translating gives CASSVSGVAGANVLTF.

This clonotype was seen a handful of times. The genes are TRBV7-9 and TRBJ1-5; 7 bases are shared with TRBD1. This CDR3 contains 16 residues. Germline V gene sequence: CDR1 SEHNR, CDR2 FQNEAQ (reference sequence). J gave up 7 bases and V 5 bases, and 14 bases lay outside the gene matches. This CDR3 reads CASSKSLTGKGQPQHF. Written as DNA, the CDR3 is TGTGCCAGCAGCAAAAGCTTGACAGGGAAGGGCCAGCCCCAGCATTTT.

This clonotype was recorded a few times. This chain links TRBV7-9 with TRBJ2-7; the match to TRBD2 covers 15 bases. From germline, CDR1 is SEHNR and CDR2 FQNEAQ (reference sequence). This CDR3 region has 19 residues. The J segment lost 0 bases and the V segment lost 8 bases, leaving 14 bases of the junction unmatched. CDR3: CASLGLAGGQPSSSYEQYF. CDR3 nucleotides: TGTGCCAGCTTGGGACTAGCGGGAGGTCAACCATCTTCCTCCTACGAGCAGTACTTC.

The chain combines TRBV5-1 with TRBJ1-4; the D is unclear. Germline V gene lookup returns CDR1 SGHRS and CDR2 YFSETQ. The CDR3 spans 14 residues. The ends were cut back, 2 bases at V and 5 bases at J, with 10 bases in the middle. CDR3 residues: CASSFVGPNEKLFF. For the CDR3, the DNA is TGCGCCAGCAGCTTTGTTGGGCCAAATGAAAAACTGTTTTTT.

CDR3 coding DNA: TGCAGCGTTGATGGGATCTTCGGGGAGCTGTTTTTT. Translated: CSVDGIFGELFF. The V and J genes are TRBV29-1 and TRBJ2-2; D unclear. The CDR3 loop spans 12 amino acids. Trimming stripped 3 bases from V and 7 bases from J, with 9 bases between. The germline gives CDR1 SQVTM, CDR2 ANQGSEA.

This clonotype was detected many times. The chain recombines TRBV4-1 with TRBJ2-7; 10 bases match TRBD1. The CDR3 length is 16 residues. J lost 4 bases, V lost 4 bases, and 10 bases had no gene match. Germline V gene data show CDR1 as MGHRA and CDR2 as YSYEKL. The CDR3 protein is CASSRHEGQGVYEQYF. Here the CDR3 DNA reads TGCGCCAGCAGCCGCCATGAAGGACAGGGGGTGTACGAGCAGTACTTC.